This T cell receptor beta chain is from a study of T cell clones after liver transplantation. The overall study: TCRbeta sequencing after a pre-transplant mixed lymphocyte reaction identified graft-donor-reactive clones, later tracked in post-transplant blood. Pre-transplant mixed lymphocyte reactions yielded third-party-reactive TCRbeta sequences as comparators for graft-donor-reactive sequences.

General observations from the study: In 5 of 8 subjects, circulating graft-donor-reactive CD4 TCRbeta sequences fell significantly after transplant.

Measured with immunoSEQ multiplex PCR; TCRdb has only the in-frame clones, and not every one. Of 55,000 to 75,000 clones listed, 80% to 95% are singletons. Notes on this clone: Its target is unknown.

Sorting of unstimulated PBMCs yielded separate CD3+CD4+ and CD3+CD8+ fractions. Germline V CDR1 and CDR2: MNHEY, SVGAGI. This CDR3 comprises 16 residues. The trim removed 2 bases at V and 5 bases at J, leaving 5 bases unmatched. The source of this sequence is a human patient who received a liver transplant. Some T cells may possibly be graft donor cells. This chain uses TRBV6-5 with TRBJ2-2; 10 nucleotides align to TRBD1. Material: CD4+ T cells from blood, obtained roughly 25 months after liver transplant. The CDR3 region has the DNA TGTGCCAGCAGTTACCGGGGACAGGGGTTAACCGGGGAGCTGTTTTTT. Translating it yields CASSYRGQGLTGELFF.